Included here is one TCR beta chain sequence, with context. The antigen remains undetermined. Assay used: immunoSEQ multiplex PCR; TCRdb lists only in-frame clones, some missing. The sample carries some 100,000 clones, roughly 91% recorded once. These data belong to a study of T cell responses to AZD1222 COVID-19 vaccine. Study observations and caveats: With dominance at 160-218 and 743-854, vaccine-associated CD4 TCRs spanned spike. Sampled repertoires all dated from after the peak T cell response.

V shed 3 bases and J 3 bases; nucleotides not matched to a gene: 5. The CDR3 length is 14 residues. Germline CDR1 and CDR2: LNHDA and SQIVND (reference sequence). Sequenced here: peripheral blood, sampled 28 days after the second AZD1222 dose. The clonotype was recovered from an adult who received the AZD1222 COVID-19 vaccine. The V and J genes are TRBV19 and TRBJ2-7, with TRBD1 matching over 7 bases. CDR3 sequence (DNA): TGTGCCAGTAGTATCACCACAGGGGACTACGAGCAGTACTTC. It codes for CASSITTGDYEQYF.